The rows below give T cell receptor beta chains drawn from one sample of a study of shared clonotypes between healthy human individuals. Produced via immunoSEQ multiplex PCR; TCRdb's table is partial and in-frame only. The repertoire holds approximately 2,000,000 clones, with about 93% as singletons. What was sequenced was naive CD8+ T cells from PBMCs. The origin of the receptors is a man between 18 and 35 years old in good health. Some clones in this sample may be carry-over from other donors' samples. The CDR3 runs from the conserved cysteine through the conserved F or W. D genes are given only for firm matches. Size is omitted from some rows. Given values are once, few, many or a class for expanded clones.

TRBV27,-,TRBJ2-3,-,TGTGCCAGCAGTCCCGAGTGGGAGGACACAGATACGCAGTATTTT,CASSPEWEDTDTQYF
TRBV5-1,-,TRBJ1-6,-,TGCGCCAGCAGCTTTGACGACAGACTCAATTCACCCCTCCACTTT,CASSFDDRLNSPLHF
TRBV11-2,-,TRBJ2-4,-,TGTGCCAGCAGCTTAGGGGTGGGGATTCAGTACTTC,CASSLGVGIQYF
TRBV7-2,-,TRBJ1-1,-,TGTGCCAGCAGCTTAGCGCACGGGGGCACTGAAGCTTTCTTT,CASSLAHGGTEAFF
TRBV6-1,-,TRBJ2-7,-,TGTGCCGTAACGGACGGTTTCTTCTACGAGCAGTACTTC,CAVTDGFFYEQYF
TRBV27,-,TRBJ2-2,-,TGTGCCAGCAGTTTATCTAGTGCGGGAAACACCGGGGAGCTGTTTTTT,CASSLSSAGNTGELFF
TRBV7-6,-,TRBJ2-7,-,TGTGCCAGCTCCGCGACTTCGGGGGAGCAGTACTTC,CASSATSGEQYF
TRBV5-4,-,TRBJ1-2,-,TGTGCTTCCCGGGCCAGGGAATCGCCTCTTGGCTACACCTTC,CASRARESPLGYTF
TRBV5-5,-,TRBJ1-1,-,TGTGCCAGCAGCTCCAAGGGGCCAGGGATGAACACTGAAGCTTTCTTT,CASSSKGPGMNTEAFF
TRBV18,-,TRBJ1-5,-,TGTGCCAGCTCACCATCCGAGAGAACTTATAGCAATCAGCCCCAGCATTTT,CASSPSERTYSNQPQHF
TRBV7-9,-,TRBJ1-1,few,TGTGCCAGCAGCTTAAATCCTAAGTCAGGGACTGAAGCTTTCTTT,CASSLNPKSGTEAFF
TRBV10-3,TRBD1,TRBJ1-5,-,TGTGCCATCAGTGAGTCAAGGGTGATTCAGGGGGCTGGTTCGATTAAGCCCCAGCATTTT,CAISESRVIQGAGSIKPQHF
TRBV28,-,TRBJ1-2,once,TGTGCCAGCAGTTTCGAGGTTGCAATCGGGAAGAATATTAACTATGGCTACACCTTC,CASSFEVAIGKNINYGYTF
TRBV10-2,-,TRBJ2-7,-,TGCGCCAGCAGTCTTGGCGTCCTAGGGTCCTACGAGCAGTACTTC,CASSLGVLGSYEQYF
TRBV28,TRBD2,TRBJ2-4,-,TGTGCCAGCAGTTTTTATGGGGGGGAGAGCATTCAGTACTTC,CASSFYGGESIQYF
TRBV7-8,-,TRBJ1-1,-,TGTGCCAGCAGCTTAGTACGGGGGGCGAACACTGAAGCTTTCTTT,CASSLVRGANTEAFF
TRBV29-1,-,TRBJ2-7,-,TGCAGCGCAGAGGCAGGGACCTACGAGCAGTACTTC,CSAEAGTYEQYF
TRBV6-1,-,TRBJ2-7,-,TGTGCCAGCAGTGAGAATTCCGAGCAGTACTTC,CASSENSEQYF
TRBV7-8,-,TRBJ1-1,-,TGTGCCAGCAGCTCAACCCGGGCCCATGAAGCTTTCTTT,CASSSTRAHEAFF
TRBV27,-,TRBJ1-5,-,TGTGCCAGCAGACAGACGATTAATAGCAATCAGCCCCAGCATTTT,CASRQTINSNQPQHF
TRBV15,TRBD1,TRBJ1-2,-,TGTGCCACCAGCAGAGGGACAGGATTGTCCCCTCTATATGGCTACACCTTC,CATSRGTGLSPLYGYTF
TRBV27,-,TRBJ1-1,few,TGTGCCAGCAGCTTTGCAAGGAACACTGAAGCTTTCTTT,CASSFARNTEAFF
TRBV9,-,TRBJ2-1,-,TGTGCCAGCAGCGCATGGGGGGAGCAGTTCTTC,CASSAWGEQFF
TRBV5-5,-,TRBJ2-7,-,TGTGCCAGCAGCTTAGACTACCTAGGAGAGCAGTACTTC,CASSLDYLGEQYF
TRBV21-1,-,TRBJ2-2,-,TGTGCCAGCAGCAAAGCGGACGGGGGGACGATAGGGACCGGGGAGCTGTTTTTT,CASSKADGGTIGTGELFF
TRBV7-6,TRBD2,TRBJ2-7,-,TGTGCCAGCAGCGGTGGACTAGCGGGTGGTTACGAGCAGTACTTC,CASSGGLAGGYEQYF
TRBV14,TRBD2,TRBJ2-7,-,TGTGCCAGCAGCCACACTAGCGGGAGGGCCCCTTACTACGAGCAGTACTTC,CASSHTSGRAPYYEQYF
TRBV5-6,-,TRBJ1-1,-,TGTGCCAGCAGCTTGCAGAACACTGAAGCTTTCTTT,CASSLQNTEAFF
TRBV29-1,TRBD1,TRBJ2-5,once,TGCAGCGATTCCGGGACAGGTTACGAGACCCAGTACTTC,CSDSGTGYETQYF
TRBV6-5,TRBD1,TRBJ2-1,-,TGTGCCAGCAGGGACGGGACAGGGTCTTACAATGAGCAGTTCTTC,CASRDGTGSYNEQFF
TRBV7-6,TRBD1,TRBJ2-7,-,TGTGCCAGCAGCATAGGACAGGTCTACGAGCAGTACTTC,CASSIGQVYEQYF